The 27 T cell receptor beta chains below come from one sample, sequenced in a study of neurological immune-mediated disorders. MiXCR, run by TCRdb on the 5' RACE reads, gives a single entry per CDR3 protein. The data contain about 78,000 distinct CDR3 sequences, 5% to 5.5% of them singletons. The sample taken for sequencing was PBMCs. The receptors were gathered from a woman aged 25 to 39 with multiple sclerosis.

This clonotype came up a few times. Mismatch with germline at one junction end may stem from a read error. This chain joins TRBV5-1 and TRBJ2-1, with D perhaps assigned TRBD1 or TRBD2 (5 bases each). Germline-derived CDR1 and CDR2 are SGHRS and YFSETQ. The CDR3 contains 12 residues. The CDR3 DNA sequence: TGCGACAGCAGCACGGGGACCGACGAGCAGTTCTTC. Protein sequence: CDSSTGTDEQFF.

This clonotype was seen only a few times. This rearrangement joins TRBV5-1 to TRBJ2-3, with D possibly being TRBD1 (5 bases). Germline V gene data show CDR1 as SGHRS and CDR2 as YFSETQ. The V gene lost 3 bases and the J gene lost 3 bases, with 8 bases spanning the gap. There are 13 residues in the CDR3. CDR3 nucleotide sequence: TGCGCCAGCAGCTGGAGACAGACAGATACGCAGTATTTT. It yields the protein CASSWRQTDTQYF.

This clonotype was seen repeatedly, ten times or more. The genes are TRBV20-1 and TRBJ2-3, with a weak D call TRBD2 (6 bases). The CDR3 has 14 amino acids. V was pared by 2 bases and J by 1 base, with 10 bases between. The germline gives CDR1 DFQATT, CDR2 SNEGSKA (reference sequence). CDR3: CSARPGLGTDTQYF. The CDR3 DNA reads as TGCAGTGCTAGACCGGGACTCGGCACAGATACGCAGTATTTT.

This clonotype has at least ten counts. The chain's CDR3 is CAISVAGNDNEQFF. CDR3 bases: TGTGCCATCAGTGTAGCGGGAAACGACAATGAGCAGTTCTTC. The chain is built from TRBV10-3 and TRBJ2-1; TRBD2 matches at 8 bases. CDR3 length: 14 residues. In germline, CDR1 is ENHRY, CDR2 SYGVKD. The J segment lost 5 bases and the V segment lost 4 bases, leaving 4 bases of the junction unmatched.

This clonotype appeared many times. V and J are TRBV2 and TRBJ2-3; perhaps TRBD2 as D (6 bases). The V end lost 6 bases, the J end lost 4 bases, and 14 bases lay between the germline ends. CDR3 length equals 14 residues. Germline values: CDR1 SNHLY, CDR2 FYNNEI. The CDR3 region has the DNA TGTGCCAGCAGCCGGGACTTAACTTCAGATACGCAGTATTTT. Its translation is CASSRDLTSDTQYF.

This clonotype was found many times. The chain recombines TRBV7-9 with TRBJ2-5; no reliable D call. Trimming shortened V by 4 bases and J by 3 bases, and 21 bases separated the two germline ends. Germline V gene data show CDR1 as SEHNR and CDR2 as FQNEAQ (reference sequence). CDR3 size: 17 residues. CDR3 region: CASSSPQDGSDKETQYF. The DNA for the CDR3 is TGTGCCAGCAGCTCCCCCCAGGACGGCTCCGACAAAGAGACCCAGTACTTC.

This clonotype was recorded many times. J is TRBJ2-1 and V is TRBV10-2; 8 bases align to TRBD2. The CDR3 spans 14 residues. V shed 9 bases, J shed 5 bases, and the junction held 9 bases outside the gene matches. The germline CDR1 and CDR2 sequences are WSHSY and SAAADI. The CDR3 loop is CASQSGRGDNEQFF. The DNA of the CDR3 is TGCGCCAGTCAAAGCGGGAGAGGAGACAATGAGCAGTTCTTC.

This clonotype was seen repeatedly, ten times or more. The chain combines TRBV27 with TRBJ1-1, with a weak D call TRBD1 (5 bases). V shed 7 bases and J shed 4 bases, with 13 bases lying between them. The germline V gene has CDR1 MNHEY and CDR2 SMNVEV (reference sequence). This CDR3 contains 13 residues. The CDR3 loop is CASNRGRGTEAFF. Here the CDR3 DNA reads TGTGCCAGCAATCGGGGTAGGGGCACTGAAGCTTTCTTT.

This clonotype was observed at least ten times. This chain uses TRBV27 with TRBJ1-5; a possible D gene is TRBD1 (5 bases). Germline CDR1 and CDR2: MNHEY and SMNVEV (reference sequence). This CDR3 comprises 13 residues. Trimming took 5 bases from V and 4 from J, leaving 9 bases between them. The CDR3 here is CASSPWTNQPQHF. The CDR3 DNA follows: TGTGCCAGCAGTCCGTGGACAAATCAGCCCCAGCATTTT.

This clonotype was counted ten times or more. The CDR3: CASGMGGRRSEQFF. The CDR3 DNA follows: TGTGCCAGCGGTATGGGGGGGCGGAGGAGTGAGCAGTTCTTC. J is TRBJ2-1 and V is TRBV12-3 or TRBV12-4; TRBD2 might be the D (7 bases). This CDR3 contains 14 residues. Trimming cost V 8 bases and J 9 bases, with 20 bases left between them.

This clonotype was detected many times. The chain couples TRBV5-1 to TRBJ2-2, with 9 bases fitting TRBD1. In germline, CDR1 is SGHRS, CDR2 YFSETQ. Trimming took 7 bases from V and 4 from J; bases not matched to a gene: 5. CDR3 length equals 14 residues. CDR3 nucleotides: TGCGCCAGCGCCGGGACAGGGATCACCGGGGAGCTGTTTTTT. This encodes CASAGTGITGELFF.

This clonotype occurred many times. The rearrangement links TRBV7-3 to TRBJ2-2; D assignment may be TRBD1 or TRBD2 (5 bases each). The CDR3 consists of 15 residues. V was clipped by 5 bases and J by 6 bases, with 16 bases between them. The germline gives CDR1 SGHTA, CDR2 FQGTGA. The CDR3 DNA follows: TGTGCCAGCAGCCCCAGCAGAGGGGAAGCCGGGGAGCTGTTTTTT. It encodes CASSPSRGEAGELFF. Full variable domain (outside the CDR3, taken from reference TRBV7-3 and TRBJ2-2): GAGVSQTPSNKVTEKGKYVELRCDPISGHTALYWYRQSLGQGPEFLIYFQGTGAADDSGLPNDRFFAVRPEGSVSTLKIQRTERGDSAVYLCASSPSRGEAGELFFGEGSRLTVL.

This clonotype came up many times. This could be a read error, since a much larger clone is one nucleotide away. This chain joins TRBV7-2 and TRBJ1-5; 7 positions agree with TRBD1. This CDR3 has 13 residues. CDR1 is SGHTA and CDR2 is FQGNSA in the germline V gene. CDR3 sequence reads: CASSFDRAQPQNF. Here the CDR3 DNA reads TGTGCCAGCAGCTTTGACAGGGCTCAGCCCCAGAATTTT.

This clonotype appeared many times. The chain's CDR3 is CSTRVPANYGYTF. In DNA form, the CDR3 reads TGCAGCACCCGGGTCCCCGCTAACTATGGCTACACCTTC. The rearrangement joins TRBV20-1 to TRBJ1-2, with D unresolved. This CDR3 spans 13 amino acids. Per germline, CDR1 DFQATT and CDR2 SNEGSKA (reference sequence).

This clonotype appeared many times. The chain has TRBV7-8 and TRBJ2-3, with TRBD2 matching over 9 bases. The germline CDR1 and CDR2 sequences are SGHVS and FQNEAQ. The CDR3 sequence is 15 residues long. J lost 3 bases, V lost 4 bases, and 5 bases had no gene match. The CDR3 coding sequence is TGTGCCAGCAGCTCGCCAAGCGGGGGGACAGATACGCAGTATTTT. Protein sequence: CASSSPSGGTDTQYF.

This clonotype appeared many times. The chain couples TRBV18 to TRBJ1-2; D might be TRBD1 (5 bases). The V and J ends lost 4 bases and 8 bases respectively, with 11 bases between them. Germline assignment: CDR1 KGHSH and CDR2 LQKENI. This CDR3 contains 12 residues. As DNA, the CDR3 is TGTGCCAGCTCACATAGGGGTCGCGGCTACACCTTC. It translates to CASSHRGRGYTF.

This clonotype was detected many times. This sequence joins TRBV20-1 and TRBJ1-2; 10 nucleotides line up with TRBD1. CDR3 size: 14 residues. Germline V gene data show CDR1 as DFQATT and CDR2 as SNEGSKA (reference sequence). Germline trimming cut 2 bases from V and 2 bases from J; bases unmatched to any gene: 2. CDR3 DNA: TGCAGTGCTAGATGGACAGGGGGGAACTATGGCTACACCTTC. Its protein product is CSARWTGGNYGYTF.

This clonotype was observed many times. This chain links TRBV5-1 with TRBJ2-1, with TRBD1 identical over 8 bases. Trimming took 4 bases from V and 0 from J; bases not matched to a gene: 9. In germline, CDR1 is SGHRS, CDR2 YFSETQ. The CDR3 is 17 residues long. As DNA, the CDR3 is TGCGCCAGCAGCCCCGGGACAGGCTTAAGCTCCTACAATGAGCAGTTCTTC. Protein sequence: CASSPGTGLSSYNEQFF.

On this clonotype itself: A much larger clone sits a single nucleotide away, making a read error possible. V is TRBV28 and J is TRBJ2-1; TRBD2 agrees at 7 bases. The CDR3 length is 12 residues. Germline CDR1 MDHEN, CDR2 SYDVKM. The CDR3 here is CDSSLLLAEQFF. The CDR3 bases are TGTGACAGCAGTTTACTACTAGCGGAGCAGTTCTTC.

This clonotype was recorded at least ten times. This chain joins TRBV5-1 and TRBJ1-4, with TRBD1 matching over 8 bases. Germline CDR1 reads SGHRS; CDR2 reads YFSETQ. The CDR3 has 13 residues. With V trimmed by 2 bases and J by 8 bases, 2 bases remained unmatched. CDR3 bases: TGCGCCAGCAGCTTAGGGACAGGCGAAAAACTGTTTTTT. This translates into CASSLGTGEKLFF.

This clonotype has ten or more counts. The rearrangement uses TRBV20-1 and TRBJ1-5; D unclear. There are 13 residues in the CDR3. Germline CDR1 DFQATT, CDR2 SNEGSKA (reference sequence). V dropped 1 base and J dropped 2 bases, with 6 bases sitting between them. For the CDR3, the DNA is TGCAGTGCTAGAGTAGATGGCAATCAGCCCCAGCATTTT. Amino acids: CSARVDGNQPQHF.

This clonotype was detected many times. The gene calls are TRBV9 and TRBJ1-1, with D uncertain. V gave up 0 bases and J gave up 5 bases, with 8 bases separating them. CDR3 length: 13 amino acids. The germline CDR1 and CDR2 sequences are SGDLS and YYNGEE. CDR3 residues: CASSVGEQTEAFF. Here the CDR3 DNA reads TGTGCCAGCAGCGTAGGGGAACAGACTGAAGCTTTCTTT.

This clonotype was found many times. The chain carries TRBV29-1 and TRBJ2-3, with D unclear. Germline-derived CDR1 and CDR2 are SQVTM and ANQGSEA. The CDR3 runs 14 residues. Trimming stripped 4 bases from V and 0 bases from J, with 11 bases between. In nucleotides, the CDR3 is TGCAGCGTTGGTGCACAGTCAAGCACAGATACGCAGTATTTT. Protein: CSVGAQSSTDTQYF.

Comments on this clonotype: A much larger clone differs from this one at a single base, so this may be a read error. The chain couples TRBV6-2 or TRBV6-3 to TRBJ2-6, with D possibly TRBD2 on 5 matching bases. The CDR3 totals 18 residues. Germline V gene lookup returns CDR1 MNHEY and CDR2 SVGEGT. CDR3 sequence: CANSYSRPRDSGANVLTF. DNA of the CDR3: TGTGCCAACAGTTACTCTAGGCCCCGGGACTCTGGGGCCAACGTCCTGACTTTC.

The rearrangement joins TRBV7-8 to TRBJ2-7; D is perhaps TRBD2 (6 bases). The CDR3 length is 18 residues. Deletions cut 2 bases from V and 0 bases from J, with 20 bases between. Germline V gene lookup returns CDR1 SGHVS and CDR2 FQNEAQ. CDR3 in amino acids: CASSLSIWVRGPSYEQYF. The CDR3 nucleotides are TGTGCCAGCAGCTTAAGCATCTGGGTGCGGGGTCCCTCCTACGAGCAGTACTTC.

This clonotype showed up just a few times. The J gene is TRBJ2-5, the V gene TRBV12-3 or TRBV12-4; D is possibly TRBD1 or TRBD2 (5 bases each). Trimming stripped 2 bases from V and 0 bases from J, with 7 bases between. The CDR3 has 14 amino acids. The CDR3 bases are TGTGCCAGCAGTTTATCGGGGCACCAAGAGACCCAGTACTTC. Amino acids: CASSLSGHQETQYF.

This clonotype occurred many times. The chain links TRBV28 to TRBJ1-6; D unclear. The germline V and J ends were trimmed by 2 bases and 2 bases, with 10 bases remaining between them. The CDR3 is 16 amino acids. CDR1 is MDHEN, CDR2 SYDVKM, per germline. The DNA of the CDR3 is TGTGCCAGCAGTTTAGGCACGGTCGCCTATAATTCACCCCTCCACTTT. Protein: CASSLGTVAYNSPLHF.